This T cell receptor beta chain was observed in a study of CD8 T cells in ankylosing spondylitis (dated by TCRdb to about 2017). A note on the overall study: The study set out to find disease-linked TCR variants by profiling T cell receptor beta repertoires in ankylosing spondylitis patients and healthy donors. The whole study cohort included over a hundred healthy donors and some 27 ankylosing spondylitis patients. Peripheral blood was sampled, and synovial fluid was also collected from ankylosing spondylitis patients. Points the paper makes about the study in general: A TCR beta motif made up of several highly homologous amino acid variants appeared to be characteristic of blood from ankylosing spondylitis patients. A CD8+ phenotype was shown by the disease-linked clones, which were found at relatively low frequencies in peripheral blood. According to the report, matched synovial fluid samples from ankylosing spondylitis patients were significantly enriched for the disease-linked clones. Some motif variants were previously reported in synovial fluid and blood of reactive arthritis patients, suggesting common disease-initiation mechanisms.

This clonotype was recorded at least ten times. The antigen it recognizes is unknown. The input lacks base qualities; no much larger clone sits a single base away. The sequencer listed for this sample is Illumina HiSeq 2500. Quantitative 5'-RACE with molecular barcodes was the method used to prepare the TCR beta libraries. The authors' pipeline ran thus. To identify disease-linked TCR variants, a new computational method was used, one built on a probabilistic model of VDJ rearrangement. The public reads were run again by TCRdb, first through fastp at Q25 and then through MiXCR, and only productive beta chains were kept. Rows merge per CDR3 protein into single entries with the most common DNA and genes. These V and J calls are TCRdb output, not the study's own analysis. For this sample there are about 160,000 distinct CDR3 sequences; approximately 20% appear just once. The biggest ten clones account for approximately 7.6% of the sample.

This clonotype originated in a male donor with ankylosing spondylitis or in good health (not recorded which). Sequencing used blood, either unsorted or a sorted T cell fraction (not recorded which).

The CDR3 reads CASSSRTDEAFF. The DNA sequence reads TGTGCCAGCTCATCCCGGACAGATGAAGCTTTCTTT. This chain joins TRBV18 to TRBJ1-1; matching of 6 bases hints at TRBD1 as the D gene. The CDR3 has 12 amino acids, counting the end cysteine and phenylalanine. Solely the CDR3 DNA is kept, with 36 bases framed from the first base. V drops 5 bases and J drops 7 bases, leaving 11 bases in between. The germline V gene yields KGHSH for CDR1 and LQKENI for CDR2.